This TCR beta chain was recorded in a study of T cells in Graves' hyperthyroidism and ophthalmopathy. Germline V gene lookup returns CDR1 SQVTM and CDR2 ANQGSEA. V lost 6 bases, J lost 8 bases, and 16 bases lay in between. This CDR3 comprises 12 residues. It was RNA transcripts that yielded the amplified TCR beta CDR3 regions. First-round RT-PCR targeting the TCR CDR3 was performed with the HTBI primer set. In TCRdb, the multiplex PCR reads were re-called with MiXCR into one record per CDR3 protein. In the table there are roughly 710,000 distinct CDR3 sequences, roughly a third of which are singletons.

The chain combines TRBV29-1 with TRBJ2-5, with TRBD2 as a possible D gene (6 bases). Sequencing was carried out using blood. The TCR sequence derives from a woman between 35 and 50 years old with Graves' hyperthyroidism. In DNA, the CDR3 is TGCAGCGTCGGGGCTGGGGAGGTAACCCAGTACTTC. Protein: CSVGAGEVTQYF.